This is a list of T cell receptor beta chains from one sample in a study of shared clonotypes between healthy human individuals. Sequencing used immunoSEQ multiplex PCR; TCRdb keeps in-frame clones, though not all of them. The table records approximately 2.3 million clones, approximately 93% of them present only once. Material for sequencing was naive CD4+ T cells from PBMCs. These receptors originate from a man younger than 30 in good health. Some clones in this sample may be carry-over from other donors' samples. The CDR3 runs from the conserved cysteine through the conserved F or W. The D gene is left open where the match is weak. The size field is filled for only some rows; it gives once, few, many or a size class.

len	d_gene	v_gene	abundance	j_gene	CDR3aa	CDR3nt
13	TRBD1	TRBV18	NA	TRBJ1-1	CASQGDLNTEAFF	TGTGCCAGCCAGGGGGACCTGAACACTGAAGCTTTCTTT
14	NA	TRBV7-9	once	TRBJ2-3	CASSLLGFTDTQYF	TGTGCCAGCAGCTTATTGGGATTCACAGATACGCAGTATTTT
17	NA	TRBV5-1	NA	TRBJ1-1	CASSTQAAPGGNTEAFF	TGCGCCAGCAGCACTCAGGCGGCACCAGGAGGAAACACTGAAGCTTTCTTT
15	TRBD1	TRBV30	few	TRBJ1-2	CAWSPLLGTGAYYTF	TGTGCCTGGAGTCCCTTGCTAGGGACAGGGGCATACTACACCTTC
15	NA	TRBV5-1	NA	TRBJ2-3	CASSLGPDFTDTQYF	TGCGCCAGCAGCTTGGGGCCGGACTTCACAGATACGCAGTATTTT
15	NA	TRBV7-3	once	TRBJ2-3	CASSLNGVSADTQYF	TGTGCCAGCAGCTTAAACGGGGTATCCGCAGATACGCAGTATTTT
13	NA	TRBV5-4	NA	TRBJ2-7	CASSLLLGSEQYF	TGTGCCAGCAGCTTGCTATTGGGGTCAGAGCAGTACTTC
15	TRBD1	TRBV18	NA	TRBJ2-2	CASSPGQERTGELFF	TGTGCCAGCTCCCCCGGACAGGAGAGGACCGGGGAGCTGTTTTTT
13	NA	TRBV10-3	few	TRBJ1-1	CAIRGDLNTEAFF	TGTGCCATTCGAGGGGACTTGAACACTGAAGCTTTCTTT
15	NA	TRBV21-1	NA	TRBJ2-3	CASSKTLANTDTQYF	TGTGCCAGCAGCAAAACGCTAGCCAACACAGATACGCAGTATTTT
15	NA	TRBV18	NA	TRBJ2-3	CASSPQLPGTDTQYF	TGTGCCAGCTCACCACAGCTCCCGGGGACAGATACGCAGTATTTT
13	TRBD2	TRBV2	few	TRBJ2-7	CASGASGNGEQYF	TGTGCCAGCGGGGCTAGCGGGAACGGAGAGCAGTACTTC
15	NA	TRBV18	NA	TRBJ1-1	CASSPGRPENTEAFF	TGTGCCAGCTCACCAGGTAGACCAGAGAACACTGAAGCTTTCTTT
14	NA	TRBV28	NA	TRBJ2-1	CASSFLNSYNEQFF	TGTGCCAGCAGTTTCCTCAATTCCTACAATGAGCAGTTCTTC
15	TRBD1	TRBV7-2	NA	TRBJ2-1	CASSARDRAYNEQFF	TGTGCCAGCAGCGCCCGGGACAGGGCCTACAATGAGCAGTTCTTC
14	TRBD1	TRBV5-1	once	TRBJ1-1	CATSNQGGVTEAFF	TGCGCCACCTCCAATCAGGGGGGAGTGACTGAAGCTTTCTTT
13	NA	TRBV28	NA	TRBJ2-1	CASSLITRDEQFF	TGTGCCAGCAGTTTGATTACTAGGGATGAGCAGTTCTTC
13	NA	TRBV18	once	TRBJ1-1	CASSPPRVRTAFF	TGTGCCAGCTCACCACCGAGAGTCCGGACAGCTTTCTTT
17	NA	TRBV7-2	NA	TRBJ1-1	CASSGERTAFMNTEAFF	TGTGCCAGCAGCGGGGAACGGACGGCTTTTATGAACACTGAAGCTTTCTTT
13	TRBD1	TRBV10-3	NA	TRBJ2-5	CAISSGTVETQYF	TGTGCCATCAGTTCCGGGACAGTTGAGACCCAGTACTTC
14	NA	TRBV28	NA	TRBJ2-7	CASTLGGFAYEQYF	TGTGCCAGCACCTTGGGGGGATTCGCCTACGAGCAGTACTTC
13	NA	TRBV5-1	NA	TRBJ2-5	CASSPGTLETQYF	TGCGCCAGCAGCCCAGGGACTCTGGAGACCCAGTACTTC
14	NA	TRBV18	NA	TRBJ1-3	CASSPPMSGNTIYF	TGTGCCAGCTCACCCCCAATGTCTGGAAACACCATATATTTT
16	TRBD2	TRBV19	NA	TRBJ2-7	CASSTYTSGRSYEQYF	TGTGCCAGTAGTACTTACACTAGCGGGAGATCCTACGAGCAGTACTTC
15	NA	TRBV9	NA	TRBJ2-7	CASSPTIQGPYEQYF	TGTGCCAGCAGCCCAACCATCCAAGGACCCTACGAGCAGTACTTC
18	TRBD2	TRBV10-1	NA	TRBJ2-1	CASSGPRPSGESYNEQFF	TGCGCCAGCAGTGGACCTCGGCCGAGCGGGGAATCCTACAATGAGCAGTTCTTC
13	NA	TRBV19	NA	TRBJ2-3	CATKGRGTDTQYF	TGTGCCACGAAGGGGCGAGGCACAGATACGCAGTATTTT
14	TRBD1	TRBV29-1	NA	TRBJ2-1	CSVAGGQAYNEQFF	TGCAGCGTAGCCGGAGGACAGGCCTACAATGAGCAGTTCTTC